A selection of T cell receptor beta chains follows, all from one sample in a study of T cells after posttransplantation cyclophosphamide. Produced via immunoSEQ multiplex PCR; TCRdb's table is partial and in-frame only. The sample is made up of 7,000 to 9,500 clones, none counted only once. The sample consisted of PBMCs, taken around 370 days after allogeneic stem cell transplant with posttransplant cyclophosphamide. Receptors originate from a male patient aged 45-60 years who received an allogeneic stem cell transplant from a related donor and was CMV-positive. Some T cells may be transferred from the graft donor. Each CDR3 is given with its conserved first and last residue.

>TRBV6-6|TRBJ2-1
CASRKIAGGLDEQFF
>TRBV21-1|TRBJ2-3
CASSTQPGQGVPDTQYF
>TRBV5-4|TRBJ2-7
CASSLGENPGLYYEQYF
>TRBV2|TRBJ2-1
CASSERSGRGNEQFF
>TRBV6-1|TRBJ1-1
CAEQGRNTEAFF
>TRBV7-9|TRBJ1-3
CASSLGRSGNTIYF
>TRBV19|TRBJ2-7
CATLRGLADSYEQYF
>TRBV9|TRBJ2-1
CASSLGLGRVLSSYNEQFF
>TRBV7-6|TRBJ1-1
CASSLDLMNTEAFF
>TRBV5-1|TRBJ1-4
CASTMSGAVDEKLFF
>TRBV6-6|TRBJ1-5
CASSDDRVQNQPQHF
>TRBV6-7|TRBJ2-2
CASSYSKGKLRIEHRGAVF
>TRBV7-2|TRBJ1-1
CASSLYPGQGSIAFF
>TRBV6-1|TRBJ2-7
CASSEQGGDVYEQYF
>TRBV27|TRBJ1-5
CASSSTQGGGNQPQHF
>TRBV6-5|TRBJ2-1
CASSYGAAYNEQFF
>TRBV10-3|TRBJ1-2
CAIRRNGGPTDGYTF
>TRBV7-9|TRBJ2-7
CASSLFKQGAKREQYF
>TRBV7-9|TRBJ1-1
CASSLGTANAANTEAFF
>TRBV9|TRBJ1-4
CASSPGAGGVEKLFF
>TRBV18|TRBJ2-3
CASSPPWQGDFDTQYF
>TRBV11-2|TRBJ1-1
CASSLFRGSTEAFF
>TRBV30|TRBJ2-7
CAWSVSSFSYEQYF
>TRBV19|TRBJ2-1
CASSPRLAGEIEQFF
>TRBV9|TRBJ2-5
CASSATSGRMETQYF
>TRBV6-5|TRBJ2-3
CASRIGQTIDTQYF
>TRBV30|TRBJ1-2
CACARDRPRGNYGYTF
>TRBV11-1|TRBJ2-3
CASSFLLLGDTQYF
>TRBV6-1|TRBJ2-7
CASSEALRTSGVYEQYF
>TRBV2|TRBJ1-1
CASSEDSTGLPF
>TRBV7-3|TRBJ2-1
CASSFRRGDEQFF
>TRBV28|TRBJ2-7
CASSSDSVPNYEQYF
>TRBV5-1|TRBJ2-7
CASRADRVRYEQYF
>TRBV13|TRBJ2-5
CASSFDSAGGETQYF
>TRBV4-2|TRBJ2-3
CASSQSTSGSQYF
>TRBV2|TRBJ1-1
CASNGARGRLNTEAFF
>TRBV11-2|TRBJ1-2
CASSLTTAAYGYTF
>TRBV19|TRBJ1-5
CASSASRGSNQPQHF